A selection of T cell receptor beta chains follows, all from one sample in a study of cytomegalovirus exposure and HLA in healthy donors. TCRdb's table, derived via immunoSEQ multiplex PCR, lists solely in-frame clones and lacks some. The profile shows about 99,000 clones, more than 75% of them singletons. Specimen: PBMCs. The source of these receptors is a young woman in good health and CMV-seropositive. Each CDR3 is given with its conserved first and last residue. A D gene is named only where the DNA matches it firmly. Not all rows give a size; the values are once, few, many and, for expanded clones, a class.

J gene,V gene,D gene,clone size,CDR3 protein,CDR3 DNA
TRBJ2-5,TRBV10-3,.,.,CAISESRGETQYF,TGTGCCATCAGTGAGTCTAGGGGAGAGACCCAGTACTTC
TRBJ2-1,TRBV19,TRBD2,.,CASSTVGGMGGDRNEQFF,TGTGCCAGTAGTACTGTTGGCGGAATGGGGGGGGATAGGAATGAGCAGTTCTTC
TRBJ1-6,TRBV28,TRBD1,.,CASSSTGTGTTPLHF,TGTGCCAGCAGTTCCACCGGGACAGGGACTACGCCCCTCCACTTT
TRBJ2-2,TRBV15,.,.,CATSRALNTGELFF,TGTGCCACCAGCAGAGCCCTGAACACCGGGGAGCTGTTTTTT
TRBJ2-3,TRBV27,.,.,CASSFITDTQYF,TGTGCCAGCAGTTTTATCACAGATACGCAGTATTTT
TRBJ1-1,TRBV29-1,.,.,CSVQGMNTEAFF,TGCAGCGTACAGGGCATGAACACTGAAGCTTTCTTT
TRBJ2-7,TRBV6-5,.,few,CASSPSLSYEQYF,TGTGCCAGCAGTCCATCACTCTCCTACGAGCAGTACTTC
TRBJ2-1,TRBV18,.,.,CASSPDGVRNEQFF,TGTGCCAGCTCACCGGACGGGGTGAGGAATGAGCAGTTCTTC
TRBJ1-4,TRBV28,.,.,CASSFAGLKEKLFF,TGTGCCAGCAGTTTTGCCGGACTGAAGGAAAAACTGTTTTTT
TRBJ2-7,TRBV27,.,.,CASSLAAGGTYEQYF,TGTGCCAGCAGTTTAGCAGCAGGGGGGACCTACGAGCAGTACTTC
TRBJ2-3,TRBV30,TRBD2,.,CAWRGQSGLVADTQYF,TGTGCCTGGAGGGGCCAGTCTGGACTAGTCGCAGATACGCAGTATTTT
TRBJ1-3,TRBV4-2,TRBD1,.,CASSQEGQNSGNTIYF,TGTGCCAGCAGCCAAGAGGGACAGAACTCTGGAAACACCATATATTTT
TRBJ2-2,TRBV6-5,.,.,CASSYSRGDTGELFF,TGTGCCAGCAGTTACTCCAGGGGAGACACCGGGGAGCTGTTTTTT
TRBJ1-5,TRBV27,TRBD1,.,CASSLQGSNQPQHF,TGTGCCAGCAGCCTACAGGGGAGCAATCAGCCCCAGCATTTT
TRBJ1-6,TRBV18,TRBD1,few,CASSPGQGAPYNSPLHF,TGTGCCAGCTCACCGGGACAGGGGGCCCCCTATAATTCACCCCTCCACTTT
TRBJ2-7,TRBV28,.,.,CATAGRGSSPYEQYF,TGTGCCACCGCTGGTCGCGGATCGTCCCCTTACGAGCAGTACTTC
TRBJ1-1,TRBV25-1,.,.,CASSEWGDSLGTEAFF,TGTGCCAGCAGTGAATGGGGGGACTCCTTAGGCACTGAAGCTTTCTTT
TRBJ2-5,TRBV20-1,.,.,CSARERETQYF,TGCAGTGCTAGGGAGCGCGAGACCCAGTACTTC
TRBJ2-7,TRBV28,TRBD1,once,CASSLESAGGDYEQYF,TGTGCCAGCAGTTTAGAGTCGGCAGGGGGCGATTACGAGCAGTACTTC
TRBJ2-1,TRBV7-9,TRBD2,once,CASKSQVSGIYNEQFF,TGTGCCAGCAAATCCCAGGTTAGCGGGATCTACAATGAGCAGTTCTTC
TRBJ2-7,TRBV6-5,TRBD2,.,CASRLLAGGEEQYF,TGTGCCAGCAGACTACTAGCGGGAGGTGAAGAGCAGTACTTC
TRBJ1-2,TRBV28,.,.,CASSGPGGYTF,TGTGCCAGCAGTGGCCCGGGGGGCTACACCTTC